The 16 T cell receptor beta chains listed next were all sequenced from one sample in a study of cytomegalovirus exposure and HLA in healthy donors. A multiplex PCR was run with 60 Vbeta primers and 13 Jbeta primers. TCRdb's copy holds only in-frame clones and misses some; the assay was immunoSEQ multiplex PCR. Here the sample spans approximately 110,000 clones, roughly three quarters being singletons. The material sequenced was PBMCs. The receptors stem from a male donor in good health and CMV-seronegative.

In this sample, this clone turned up once. V is TRBV9 and J is TRBJ2-5, with D possibly being TRBD2 (6 bases). CDR1 and CDR2 (germline): SGDLS, YYNGEE. V shed 0 bases and J shed 5 bases, with 17 bases lying between them. This CDR3 is built from 16 residues. As DNA, the CDR3 is TGTGCCAGCAGCGTAGGTGGAGGAATAGGAGGGGAGACCCAGTACTTC. The encoded protein is CASSVGGGIGGETQYF.

This clone was seen just once. The chain employs TRBV15 and TRBJ1-5; D ambiguous. Germline V gene data show CDR1 as LNHNV and CDR2 as YYDKDF (reference sequence). Deletions cut 3 bases from V and 2 bases from J, with 14 bases between. This CDR3 comprises 16 residues. CDR3 loop: CATSSGFGDRNQPQHF. CDR3 nucleotides: TGTGCCACCAGCAGTGGGTTCGGGGATCGCAATCAGCCCCAGCATTTT.

The chain links TRBV7-8 to TRBJ2-3; TRBD2 matches 12 bases. The CDR3 has 17 amino acids. V was pared by 4 bases and J by 3 bases, with 8 bases of the junction left unmatched. CDR1 and CDR2 (germline): SGHVS, FQNEAQ. DNA for the CDR3: TGTGCCAGCAGCTCATCACTAGCGGGAGGTAGTACAGATACGCAGTATTTT. It translates to CASSSSLAGGSTDTQYF.

The chain couples TRBV5-6 to TRBJ1-5; D is unclear. Germline CDR1 is SGHDT and CDR2 is YYEEEE. V gave up 0 bases and J gave up 4 bases, with 8 bases separating them. The CDR3 has 14 residues. The CDR3 coding sequence is TGTGCCAGCAGCTTGGCCCAGAGGAATCAGCCCCAGCATTTT. As protein: CASSLAQRNQPQHF.

The rearrangement joins TRBV7-8 to TRBJ2-5, with 8 bases identical to TRBD1. Germline assignment: CDR1 SGHVS and CDR2 FQNEAQ. The CDR3 is 13 amino acids. J lost 11 bases, V lost 5 bases, and 10 bases had no gene match. CDR3: CASSTRDRLEQYF. For the CDR3, the DNA is TGTGCCAGCAGCACCCGGGACAGGCTAGAGCAGTACTTC.

The rearrangement joins TRBV5-5 to TRBJ2-5, with 13 nucleotides matching TRBD2. The V segment lost 4 bases and the J segment 2 bases; nucleotides outside the gene matches: 2. The CDR3 has 15 amino acids. Per germline, CDR1 SGHKS and CDR2 YYEKEE (reference sequence). The CDR3 is CASSGLAGAQETQYF. CDR3 coding DNA: TGTGCCAGCAGCGGACTAGCGGGAGCTCAAGAGACCCAGTACTTC.

The chain couples TRBV6-1 to TRBJ2-7; 8 bases map to TRBD2. The CDR3 contains 16 residues. The V gene end was trimmed by 2 bases and the J gene end by 2 bases; junction bases not matched to a gene: 8. Germline CDR1 is MNHNS and CDR2 is SASEGT. The CDR3 DNA reads as TGTGCCAGCAGTGAAATCTCTAGCGGGCAGACCTACGAGCAGTACTTC. As protein: CASSEISSGQTYEQYF.

The genes are TRBV5-1 and TRBJ2-2, with TRBD1 matching 7 bases. V lost 4 bases and J lost 2; bases outside the gene matches: 8. Germline CDR1 reads SGHRS; CDR2 reads YFSETQ. CDR3 length: 16 amino acids. CDR3: CASSRTGDPNTGELFF. CDR3 in DNA: TGCGCCAGCAGCCGCACAGGGGACCCCAACACCGGGGAGCTGTTTTTT.

J is TRBJ1-2 and V is TRBV19, with 8 bases matching TRBD1. V lost 9 bases and J lost 1; bases outside the gene matches: 7. There are 14 residues in the CDR3. The germline V gene encodes CDR1 LNHDA and CDR2 SQIVND (reference sequence). In DNA, the CDR3 is TGTGCCAGCGACGACACAGGGGGTAACTATGGCTACACCTTC. This sequence encodes CASDDTGGNYGYTF.

The chain couples TRBV5-1 to TRBJ2-7, with 11 bases that match TRBD2. CDR1 SGHRS and CDR2 YFSETQ come from the germline V gene. The CDR3 covers 17 residues. The J segment lost 12 bases and the V segment lost 4 bases, leaving 21 bases of the junction unmatched. CDR3 nucleotides: TGCGCCAGCAGCCTCACAACCACCGGGACTAGCGGTTCACGGGGGTACTTC. Translated: CASSLTTTGTSGSRGYF.

The rearrangement uses TRBV2 and TRBJ2-5; 13 positions match TRBD2. The germline V gene encodes CDR1 SNHLY and CDR2 FYNNEI. The CDR3 is 15 residues long. J lost 5 bases, V lost 3 bases, and 3 bases had no gene match. This CDR3 reads CASSDPTSGGETQYF. The CDR3 DNA reads TGTGCCAGCAGTGACCCGACTAGCGGGGGGGAGACCCAGTACTTC. Based on the CDR3 plus reference TRBV2 and TRBJ2-5, the full variable domain is EPEVTQTPSHQVTQMGQEVILRCVPISNHLYFYWYRQILGQKVEFLVSFYNNEISEKSEIFDDQFSVERPDGSNFTLKIRSTKLEDSAMYFCASSDPTSGGETQYFGPGTRLLVL.

The chain has TRBV6-4 and TRBJ2-3, with 10 positions matching TRBD1. CDR1 is MRHNA, CDR2 SNTAGT, per germline. The V segment lost 4 bases and the J segment 6 bases; nucleotides outside the gene matches: 4. The CDR3 is 14 amino acids. The CDR3 sequence: CASSGGTGVDTQYF. For the CDR3, the DNA is TGTGCCAGCAGTGGTGGGACAGGGGTCGATACGCAGTATTTT.

This clone was observed at least ten times. J is TRBJ2-4 and V is TRBV14, with 8 bases identical to TRBD1. The CDR3 is 16 residues long. Germline V lookup: CDR1 SGHDN, CDR2 FVKESK. Unmatched junction bases numbered 5, after V lost 4 bases and J lost 0 bases. CDR3 coding DNA: TGTGCCAGCAGCCCTGCGACAGGGGTAGCCAAAAACATTCAGTACTTC. This translates into CASSPATGVAKNIQYF.

V and J are TRBV2 and TRBJ2-3; D is perhaps TRBD2 (6 bases). The CDR3 is 16 residues long. V was shortened by 4 bases and J by 2 bases, with 16 bases between the two germline ends. CDR1 is SNHLY, CDR2 FYNNEI, per germline. DNA of the CDR3: TGTGCCAGCAGTGTCCTGGGAGTAGCGGACACAGATACGCAGTATTTT. Its protein product is CASSVLGVADTDTQYF.

This sequence joins TRBV7-6 and TRBJ2-5, with a weak D call TRBD2 (5 bases). The CDR3 totals 15 residues. Looked up from germline, CDR1 is SGHVS and CDR2 is FNYEAQ. With 1 base removed from V and 5 bases from J, the gap between germline ends came to 14 bases. The CDR3: CASSLGGTWRETQYF. CDR3 nucleotide sequence: TGTGCCAGCAGCTTAGGCGGAACATGGAGGGAGACCCAGTACTTC.

J is TRBJ1-5 and V is TRBV5-6; D gene unclear. Germline V gene data show CDR1 as SGHDT and CDR2 as YYEEEE. The CDR3 totals 16 residues. The V and J ends lost 0 bases and 1 base respectively, with 11 bases between them. The CDR3 DNA reads as TGTGCCAGCAGCTTGGCCGCAGGATCGAGCAATCAGCCCCAGCATTTT. It encodes CASSLAAGSSNQPQHF.